One and the same sample provided the 24 T cell receptor beta chains below, sequenced in a study of early T cells in non-severe SARS-CoV-2 infection. TCRdb called the 5' RACE reads again in MiXCR, with one record for every CDR3 protein. The sample contains approximately 76,000 distinct CDR3 sequences, around 13% of which appear only once. The sequenced sample was whole blood. These receptors came from an adult who was a healthcare worker with PCR-confirmed SARS-CoV-2 infection or an uninfected control (not recorded which).

This clonotype has at least ten counts. As DNA, the CDR3 is TGTGCCAGCAGTTACGGTATCGGCTACCGAAACCAAGAGACCCAGTACTTC. It specifies CASSYGIGYRNQETQYF. J is TRBJ2-5 and V is TRBV6-2 or TRBV6-3, with D hard to call. V was trimmed by 2 bases and J by 0 bases, leaving 16 bases between them. The CDR3 consists of 17 residues. In germline, CDR1 is MNHEY, CDR2 SVGEGT.

The chain is built from TRBV2 and TRBJ2-7, with a weak D call TRBD2 (5 bases). V shed 2 bases and J shed 5 bases, with 10 bases lying between them. Germline V lookup: CDR1 SNHLY, CDR2 FYNNEI. This CDR3 has 13 amino acids. As DNA, the CDR3 is TGTGCCAGCAGTGAATATAGAGGGAACGAGCAGTACTTC. As protein: CASSEYRGNEQYF.

This clonotype was counted ten times or more. The gene calls are TRBV11-2 and TRBJ2-7; D unclear. V was pared by 1 base and J by 1 base, with 17 bases between. This CDR3 comprises 17 residues. Germline assignment: CDR1 SGHAT and CDR2 FQNNGV. The CDR3 sequence is CASSLGSSPALSYEQYF. CDR3 nucleotide sequence: TGTGCCAGCAGCTTAGGTTCCTCTCCAGCCCTATCCTACGAGCAGTACTTC.

The sample holds many counts of this clonotype. V and J are TRBV18 and TRBJ1-1; 12 nucleotides match TRBD1. The CDR3 consists of 17 residues. V was pared by 3 bases and J by 2 bases, with 7 bases of the junction left unmatched. From germline, CDR1 is KGHSH and CDR2 LQKENI. Here the CDR3 reads CASSPSGTGGINTEAFF. In DNA form, the CDR3 reads TGTGCCAGCTCACCTTCCGGGACAGGGGGCATCAACACTGAAGCTTTCTTT.

This clonotype was picked up many times. The rearrangement links TRBV28 to TRBJ1-5; D remains ambiguous. The V gene's germline CDR1 is MDHEN and CDR2 SYDVKM. The V gene lost 1 base and the J gene lost 4 bases, with 23 bases spanning the gap. The CDR3 length is 19 residues. CDR3 amino acids: CASSLFPAPPGFRNQPQHF. The CDR3 bases are TGTGCCAGCAGTTTATTCCCCGCCCCCCCGGGGTTCCGAAATCAGCCCCAGCATTTT.

This clonotype was seen repeatedly, ten times or more. This sequence joins TRBV5-1 and TRBJ2-5, with D uncertain. Trimming shortened V by 0 bases and J by 3 bases, and 12 bases separated the two germline ends. Per the germline V gene, CDR1 is SGHRS and CDR2 is YFSETQ. The CDR3 has 15 residues. In DNA form, the CDR3 reads TGCGCCAGCAGCTTGGGTAGGGCGCCGGAAGAGACCCAGTACTTC. This sequence encodes CASSLGRAPEETQYF.

This clonotype was counted many times. The J gene is TRBJ2-7, the V gene TRBV6-6, with D hard to call. Looked up from germline, CDR1 is MNHNY and CDR2 is SVGAGI (reference sequence). V was cut by 6 bases and J by 4 bases, with 16 bases left in between. This CDR3 contains 14 residues. The CDR3 here is CASSTEWPPYEQYF. CDR3 nucleotides: TGTGCCAGCAGCACAGAATGGCCTCCGTACGAGCAGTACTTC.

This clonotype was detected many times. This chain joins TRBV6-2 or TRBV6-3 and TRBJ1-1; D call uncertain. The CDR3 is 13 amino acids. V was trimmed by 7 bases and J by 3 bases, leaving 12 bases between them. Germline V gives CDR1 MNHEY, CDR2 SVGEGT. The CDR3 region is CASKRALDTEAFF. The CDR3 DNA follows: TGTGCCAGCAAGCGGGCCTTGGACACTGAAGCTTTCTTT.

This clonotype was found many times. The chain employs TRBV7-6 and TRBJ2-2, with D tentatively TRBD1 or TRBD2 (5 bases each). The CDR3 is 17 residues long. Germline CDR1 SGHVS, CDR2 FNYEAQ. The germline V and J ends were trimmed by 6 bases and 6 bases, with 23 bases remaining between them. CDR3 DNA: TGTGCCAGCAGTCAACCAGCGGACATTCCGAGTGCCGGGGAGCTGTTTTTT. Protein: CASSQPADIPSAGELFF.

This clonotype was seen ten or more times. The chain recombines TRBV28 with TRBJ1-2; 7 bases are shared with TRBD1. Trimming took 5 bases from V and 7 from J; bases not matched to a gene: 1. There are 11 residues in the CDR3. Per the germline V gene, CDR1 is MDHEN and CDR2 is SYDVKM. This CDR3 reads CASSDRVGYTF. In nucleotides, the CDR3 is TGTGCCAGCAGTGACAGGGTTGGCTACACCTTC.

Ten or more counts support this clonotype. The rearrangement joins TRBV4-1 to TRBJ2-5; perhaps TRBD2 as D (6 bases). Trimming took 0 bases from V and 5 from J, leaving 10 bases between them. There are 14 residues in the CDR3. Germline V gene data show CDR1 as MGHRA and CDR2 as YSYEKL. CDR3: CASSQDRGTETQYF. CDR3 coding DNA: TGCGCCAGCAGCCAAGATCGCGGGACGGAGACCCAGTACTTC.

Only a few counts were recorded for this clonotype. V and J are TRBV29-1 and TRBJ2-7; no reliable D call. The V gene's germline CDR1 is SQVTM and CDR2 ANQGSEA. V was trimmed by 6 bases and J by 4 bases, leaving 13 bases between them. CDR3 size: 12 residues. CDR3 DNA sequence: TGCAGCGTAATAAAAGGGAATTACGAGCAGTACTTC. Amino acid sequence: CSVIKGNYEQYF.

This clonotype appeared many times. The V call is TRBV6-4, the J call TRBJ2-1; 8 bases align to TRBD1. Germline values: CDR1 MRHNA, CDR2 SNTAGT. Trimming removed 5 bases from V and 9 bases from J; junction bases left unmatched: 15. The CDR3 has 16 residues. CDR3 amino acids: CASSKSRDRLEGEQFF. The CDR3 DNA follows: TGTGCCAGCAGTAAGTCCCGGGACAGGTTGGAGGGTGAGCAGTTCTTC.

The chain is built from TRBV12-3 or TRBV12-4 and TRBJ1-4; 9 bases align to TRBD1. J gave up 5 bases and V 6 bases, and 7 bases lay outside the gene matches. This CDR3 region has 15 residues. In DNA form, the CDR3 reads TGTGCCAGCAGCCCCCCCGGGACAGGGAATGAAAAACTGTTTTTT. Amino acid sequence: CASSPPGTGNEKLFF.

This chain connects TRBV6-1 to TRBJ1-1; no firm D call. Trimming removed 4 bases at V and 5 bases at J, with 14 bases between. Germline V gives CDR1 MNHNS, CDR2 SASEGT. The CDR3 extends over 14 amino acids. CDR3 sequence (DNA): TGTGCCAGCAGTGTTACCGGGGTGAGGACTGAAGCTTTCTTT. It is translated as CASSVTGVRTEAFF.

The chain has TRBV20-1 and TRBJ2-3, with D perhaps matching TRBD2 (5 bases). This CDR3 contains 15 residues. The V end was cut by 6 bases, the J end by 2 bases, with 18 bases between. The germline V gene encodes CDR1 DFQATT and CDR2 SNEGSKA (reference sequence). For the CDR3, the DNA is TGCAGTGCCCCTGGAGGCTCTCCTTACACAGATACGCAGTATTTT. This translates into CSAPGGSPYTDTQYF.

This clonotype came up many times. This chain connects TRBV24-1 to TRBJ2-2; possibly TRBD1 for D (5 bases). Germline CDR1 is KGHDR and CDR2 is SFDVKD. The CDR3 has 15 residues. The V and J ends lost 2 bases and 3 bases respectively, with 9 bases between them. The CDR3 region has the DNA TGTGCCACCAGTGATTCAGGGTCTCACACCGGGGAGCTGTTTTTT. It is translated as CATSDSGSHTGELFF.

There are many counts of this clonotype. The rearrangement uses TRBV6-2 or TRBV6-3 and TRBJ1-4; 8 bases line up with TRBD1. Germline V gives CDR1 MNHEY, CDR2 SVGEGT. The CDR3 covers 14 residues. V lost 6 bases and J lost 8; bases outside the gene matches: 8. Written as DNA, the CDR3 is TGTGCCAGCAGACCAGGGACAGGTCGCGAAAAACTGTTTTTT. The encoded protein is CASRPGTGREKLFF.

Many counts were recorded for this clonotype. Here the CDR3 DNA reads TGTGCCAGCAGCCCCCCCCGGGGGGGTCGATACAATGAGCAGTTCTTC. The encoded protein is CASSPPRGGRYNEQFF. The chain employs TRBV7-2 and TRBJ2-1; 8 bases align to TRBD2. Germline values: CDR1 SGHTA, CDR2 FQGNSA. J lost 4 bases, V lost 5 bases, and 10 bases had no gene match. This CDR3 has 16 residues.

This clonotype was observed at least ten times. The chain carries TRBV19 and TRBJ1-5, with D uncertain. Germline values: CDR1 LNHDA, CDR2 SQIVND (reference sequence). V was pared by 10 bases and J by 3 bases, with 13 bases between. The CDR3 is 13 amino acids. The CDR3: CATLGGYNQPQHF. CDR3 DNA: TGTGCCACCCTAGGAGGGTACAATCAGCCCCAGCATTTT.

This clonotype was seen ten or more times. The chain has TRBV5-6 and TRBJ1-1; no clear D gene. This CDR3 is built from 12 residues. Germline CDR1 and CDR2: SGHDT and YYEEEE. V lost 4 bases to trimming and J lost 8 bases, with 12 bases between them. This CDR3 reads CASSRPGWEAFF. The CDR3, as DNA: TGTGCCAGCAGCCGTCCCGGCTGGGAAGCTTTCTTT.

This clonotype was observed a handful of times. This chain uses TRBV28 with TRBJ2-7; D is ambiguous. Trimming removed 2 bases from V and 6 bases from J, with 14 bases in between. The CDR3 sequence is 14 residues long. Looked up from germline, CDR1 is MDHEN and CDR2 is SYDVKM. The CDR3 sequence: CASSLLLEGIEQYF. The CDR3 DNA reads TGTGCCAGCAGTTTACTGCTCGAAGGGATCGAGCAGTACTTC.

This clonotype was observed at least ten times. This chain joins TRBV2 and TRBJ2-7; TRBD2 might be the D (5 bases). Trimming cost V 6 bases and J 6 bases, with 15 bases left between them. The CDR3 runs 13 residues. Germline CDR1 is SNHLY and CDR2 is FYNNEI. In DNA form, the CDR3 reads TGTGCCAGCAGCGGCCCACTAGGGTCCGAGCAGTACTTC. It yields the protein CASSGPLGSEQYF.

This clonotype was counted at least ten times. V usage is TRBV19 and J usage is TRBJ2-2; possible D gene TRBD2, 6 bases. V was trimmed by 6 bases and J by 6 bases, leaving 14 bases between them. This CDR3 has 14 amino acids. Germline V lookup: CDR1 LNHDA, CDR2 SQIVND (reference sequence). Here the CDR3 DNA reads TGTGCCAGTAGGCGGGACTTTTCATCCGGGGAGCTGTTTTTT. As protein: CASRRDFSSGELFF. The complete variable domain, with remaining parts taken from reference TRBV19 and TRBJ2-2, reads DGGITQSPKYLFRKEGQNVTLSCEQNLNHDAMYWYRQDPGQGLRLIYYSQIVNDFQKGDIAEGYSVSREKKESFPLTVTSAQKNPTAFYLCASRRDFSSGELFFGEGSRLTVL.